The rows below give T cell receptor beta chains drawn from one sample of a study of OX40 agonist ivuxolimab in advanced cancers. Sequenced by immunoSEQ multiplex PCR; TCRdb stores in-frame clones only, minus some. The sample lists just under 85,000 clones; approximately 87% were seen once. Sequenced here: CD4+ or CD8+ T cells sorted from blood, sampled in a trial of the OX40 agonist ivuxolimab. These receptors originate from an adult with an advanced solid tumor such as melanoma, head and neck, liver or kidney cancer. Each CDR3 is given with its conserved first and last residue. The order of the fields is CDR3 protein, CDR3 DNA, clone size, J gene, D gene, V gene. D genes are given only for firm matches. Size is stated for part of the rows, as once, few or many counts, or as a class when the clone is expanded.

CASSPAGSNTEAFF | TGTGCCAGCTCACCGGCGGGGTCGAACACTGAAGCTTTCTTT | - | TRBJ1-1 | - | TRBV18
CASSYFTGAAQPQHF | TGTGCCAGCAGTTACTTCACGGGGGCGGCTCAGCCCCAGCATTTT | - | TRBJ1-5 | - | TRBV6-6
CASNPRDRVTEAFF | TGTGCCAGTAACCCCCGGGACAGAGTCACTGAAGCTTTCTTT | - | TRBJ1-1 | TRBD1 | TRBV19
CASSLGQGKGETQYF | TGTGCCAGCAGTCTGGGACAGGGGAAGGGGGAGACCCAGTACTTC | - | TRBJ2-5 | TRBD1 | TRBV9
CASSFDRDPWVEQYF | TGTGCCAGCAGCTTCGACAGGGACCCTTGGGTCGAGCAGTACTTC | - | TRBJ2-7 | TRBD1 | TRBV5-4
CASSLDRGWVAFF | TGCGCCAGCAGCCTTGACAGGGGTTGGGTAGCTTTCTTT | - | TRBJ1-1 | TRBD1 | TRBV5-1
CSVDQGGTEAFF | TGCAGCGTTGATCAGGGAGGCACTGAAGCTTTCTTT | once | TRBJ1-1 | - | TRBV29-1
CASSALQGHRGTEAFF | TGTGCCAGCAGCGCCCTCCAAGGACACCGGGGCACTGAAGCTTTCTTT | - | TRBJ1-1 | - | TRBV9
CASSRGSSSSYNSPLHF | TGTGCCAGTAGCAGAGGGAGCTCGAGCTCCTATAATTCACCCCTCCACTTT | - | TRBJ1-6 | - | TRBV19
CASSLYQGNTIYF | TGTGCCAGCAGCTTGTATCAAGGAAACACCATATATTTT | once | TRBJ1-3 | - | TRBV5-4
CASRGQGQGIQYF | TGTGCCAGTAGGGGACAGGGGCAGGGCATTCAGTACTTC | - | TRBJ2-4 | TRBD1 | TRBV19
CASSLGVAGPRGEQFF | TGTGCCAGCAGCCTGGGGGTAGCGGGGCCCCGGGGTGAGCAGTTCTTC | once | TRBJ2-1 | TRBD2 | TRBV5-4
CASSLSQGSSSGNTIYF | TGCGCCAGCAGCTTGTCCCAGGGTTCCAGCTCTGGAAACACCATATATTTT | - | TRBJ1-3 | - | TRBV5-1
CASSLWGGTETQYF | TGTGCCAGCAGTTTATGGGGAGGCACGGAGACCCAGTACTTC | - | TRBJ2-5 | - | TRBV28
CAWSGAGEANYGYTF | TGTGCCTGGAGTGGAGCCGGAGAAGCTAACTATGGCTACACCTTC | - | TRBJ1-2 | - | TRBV30
CASSANDRSRETQYF | TGTGCCAGCAGCGCGAACGATAGATCAAGAGAGACCCAGTACTTC | - | TRBJ2-5 | - | TRBV9
CASSNPLGEAIGSPLHF | TGTGCCAGTAGTAACCCCCTGGGCGAAGCGATAGGCTCACCCCTCCACTTT | - | TRBJ1-6 | - | TRBV19
CASSFSGANVPTF | TGCGCCAGCAGCTTTTCCGGGGCCAACGTCCCGACTTTC | - | TRBJ2-6 | - | TRBV5-1
CASSIDGGQETQYF | TGTGCCAGTAGTATAGACGGCGGACAAGAGACCCAGTACTTC | - | TRBJ2-5 | - | TRBV19
CASSSQGAGGSYNEQFF | TGTGCCAGCAGCTCCCAAGGGGCGGGGGGGTCCTACAATGAGCAGTTCTTC | once | TRBJ2-1 | TRBD2 | TRBV7-9
CSVEGGLEQYF | TGCAGCGTCGAAGGTGGTCTCGAGCAGTACTTC | - | TRBJ2-7 | - | TRBV29-1
CASSPGATYEQYF | TGTGCCAGCTCACCGGGAGCGACGTACGAGCAGTACTTC | - | TRBJ2-7 | - | TRBV18
CASSSVGSGTGLYF | - | - | TRBJ1-3 | - | TRBV7-4
CASSVGNYNSPLHF | TGTGCCAGCAGCGTAGGGAACTATAATTCACCCCTCCACTTT | - | TRBJ1-6 | - | TRBV9
CASTRQVYGYNEQFF | TGCGCCAGCACCCGACAGGTCTACGGTTACAATGAGCAGTTCTTC | once | TRBJ2-1 | - | TRBV5-1
CASSNRVGGYGYTF | TGTGCCAGCAGTAACAGGGTAGGGGGCTATGGCTACACCTTC | - | TRBJ1-2 | - | TRBV2
CASTDRAAGYTF | TGTGCCAGCACGGACAGGGCTGCAGGCTACACCTTC | - | TRBJ1-2 | TRBD1 | TRBV19
CASSQNSMGEPQHF | TGTGCCAGCAGCCAAAATTCTATGGGGGAGCCCCAGCATTTT | - | TRBJ1-5 | - | TRBV11-1
CASSSPRGRKYEQYF | TGTGCCAGCAGTTCCCCTAGGGGACGGAAATACGAGCAGTACTTC | few | TRBJ2-7 | - | TRBV11-2
CARSPHPSERRSGANVLTF | TGTGCCAGAAGCCCTCATCCCAGCGAGAGACGCTCTGGGGCCAACGTCCTGACTTTC | - | TRBJ2-6 | - | TRBV7-5
CASSYFRTGALHF | TGTGCCAGCAGTTACTTCAGGACGGGAGCCCTCCACTTT | - | TRBJ1-6 | - | TRBV6-6
CASSSQTPRNEQYF | TGTGCCAGCAGTTCACAGACGCCCAGGAACGAGCAGTACTTC | - | TRBJ2-7 | - | TRBV6-5
CASSSASGNTIYF | TGTGCCAGCAGCTCAGCGTCTGGAAACACCATATATTTT | once | TRBJ1-3 | - | TRBV7-2
CASSQDRAGGSPLHF | TGTGCCAGCAGCCAAGATAGGGCAGGGGGATCACCCCTCCACTTT | few | TRBJ1-6 | TRBD1 | TRBV4-2
CASSLVGGSYNSPLHF | TGTGCCAGCAGCTTAGTCGGGGGCTCCTATAATTCACCCCTCCACTTT | - | TRBJ1-6 | - | TRBV11-3
CASSLLTSEGASEQFF | TGCGCCAGCAGCTTGTTGACTAGCGAGGGGGCAAGCGAGCAGTTCTTC | - | TRBJ2-1 | - | TRBV5-1
CASSLGGAGRSSGNTIYF | TGTGCCAGCAGCTTAGGCGGGGCCGGAAGATCCTCTGGAAACACCATATATTTT | - | TRBJ1-3 | - | TRBV7-6
CASSRGQTEETQYF | TGTGCCAGCAGCCGGGGACAAACGGAAGAGACCCAGTACTTC | few | TRBJ2-5 | - | TRBV11-2
CASSLVGLEQETQYF | TGCGCCAGCAGCTTGGTTGGGCTAGAACAAGAGACCCAGTACTTC | once | TRBJ2-5 | - | TRBV5-1
CASSQASGGFRTDTQYF | TGCGCCAGCAGCCAAGCCTCGGGGGGGTTTCGCACAGATACGCAGTATTTT | few | TRBJ2-3 | TRBD2 | TRBV4-3
CASSQVLNTGELFF | TGCGCCAGCAGCCAAGTTCTGAACACCGGGGAGCTGTTTTTT | - | TRBJ2-2 | - | TRBV4-3
CASSLTLGTGVADTQYF | TGTGCCAGCAGCTTAACGTTAGGGACAGGGGTGGCAGATACGCAGTATTTT | - | TRBJ2-3 | TRBD1 | TRBV7-3
CASRAPGTHYEQYF | TGTGCCAGCAGAGCGCCCGGGACTCACTACGAGCAGTACTTC | - | TRBJ2-7 | - | TRBV6-1
CASSNKGYGYTF | TGTGCCAGCAGCAACAAAGGGTATGGCTACACCTTC | - | TRBJ1-2 | - | TRBV5-5
CASSVDRGVQETQYF | TGTGCCAGCAGCGTAGACAGGGGTGTACAAGAGACCCAGTACTTC | - | TRBJ2-5 | TRBD1 | TRBV6-1
CASGQGFPPPAGYTF | TGTGCCAGCGGACAGGGATTCCCACCCCCTGCTGGCTACACCTTC | - | TRBJ1-2 | TRBD1 | TRBV19
CAWRPTSGGIYNEQFF | TGTGCCTGGAGACCAACTAGCGGGGGCATATACAATGAGCAGTTCTTC | - | TRBJ2-1 | TRBD2 | TRBV30
CASSPGDREKLFF | TGTGCCAGCTCACCGGGCGACAGGGAAAAACTGTTTTTT | - | TRBJ1-4 | - | TRBV18
CASSLGVGGSEAFF | TGCGCCAGCAGCTTGGGCGTAGGAGGGAGTGAAGCTTTCTTT | many | TRBJ1-1 | - | TRBV5-1
CASSFDTTLYEQYF | TGTGCCAGCAGCTTTGACACCACCCTCTACGAGCAGTACTTC | - | TRBJ2-7 | - | TRBV11-3
CASSQDYQETQYF | TGTGCCAGCAGTCAAGACTACCAAGAGACCCAGTACTTC | - | TRBJ2-5 | - | TRBV28